Listed below are T cell receptor beta chains from one sample, sequenced in a study of T cell repertoires in cytomegalovirus infection. TCRdb fed the reads into MiXCR, producing one record per CDR3 protein. The table has approximately 630,000 distinct CDR3 sequences, about 24% seen once. Input material: CD8+ T cells from PBMCs. These receptors were obtained from a human donor in good health (CMV status not recorded). Some clones in this sample may be carry-over from other donors' samples. CDR3s include the opening cysteine and the closing phenylalanine or tryptophan. A D gene is named only where the DNA matches it firmly. Only part of the rows carry a size: once, few, many, or a class if the clone is expanded.

CDR3 length | J gene | V gene | clone size | D gene | CDR3 DNA | CDR3 protein
13 | TRBJ2-4 | TRBV20-1 | few | - | TGCAGTGCTGGTAAAACGGGTCGGGACATTCAGTACTTC | CSAGKTGRDIQYF
11 | TRBJ2-1 | TRBV6-2/TRBV6-3 | many | - | TGTGCCAGCAGTTTCTCGGATGAGCAGTTCTTC | CASSFSDEQFF
16 | TRBJ2-2 | TRBV24-1 | few | - | TGTGCCACCAGTGTCCGTGAAGGCTGGATGACCGGGGAGCTGTTTTTT | CATSVREGWMTGELFF
15 | TRBJ2-5 | TRBV28 | - | TRBD2 | TGTGCCAGCAAACCTGGACTAGCGGTTCAAGAGACCCAGTACTTC | CASKPGLAVQETQYF
15 | TRBJ1-2 | TRBV28 | few | TRBD1 | TGTGCCAGCAGTTTTTTACAGGGGTTCATGTGGGGCTACACCTTC | CASSFLQGFMWGYTF
15 | TRBJ2-1 | TRBV29-1 | - | - | TGCAGCGTTACCGGAGGGGGACACCTTTACAATGAGCAGTTCTTC | CSVTGGGHLYNEQFF
18 | TRBJ1-1 | TRBV9 | - | - | TGTGCCAGCAGCCCTATTTTGTTCGGGCCCCCCCAGAACACTGAAGCTTTCTTT | CASSPILFGPPQNTEAFF
12 | TRBJ1-2 | TRBV27 | few | - | TGTGCCAGCCGTAGGAGGGGGTATGGCTACACCTTC | CASRRRGYGYTF
15 | TRBJ2-2 | TRBV7-6 | - | - | TGTGCCAGCAGCTTAAGAAATCAGGGCACCGGGGAGCTGTTTTTT | CASSLRNQGTGELFF
17 | TRBJ1-2 | TRBV7-2 | - | TRBD1 | TGTGCCAGCAACTTAGAAGGCAGGGGGCGGAGAGCCTATGGCTACACCTTC | CASNLEGRGRRAYGYTF
16 | TRBJ2-3 | TRBV5-4 | - | TRBD2 | TGTGCCAGCAGCCGCTTCACGGGGGGGCCCACAGATACGCAGTATTTT | CASSRFTGGPTDTQYF
11 | TRBJ2-1 | TRBV28 | few | - | TGTGCCAGCAGTAGACCGGGTCCACAGTTCTTC | CASSRPGPQFF
17 | TRBJ2-6 | TRBV6-2/TRBV6-3 | few | TRBD2 | TGTGCCAGCAGTTACTCGACTAGCCTCACTGGGGCCAACGTCCTGACTTTC | CASSYSTSLTGANVLTF
15 | TRBJ2-1 | TRBV6-4 | - | - | TGTGCCAGCAGTGACTCTCCGACTCCCTACAATGAGCAGTTCTTC | CASSDSPTPYNEQFF
14 | TRBJ2-1 | TRBV9 | - | - | TGTGCCAGCAGCGTAGATAACGGAAATAATGAGCAGTTCTTC | CASSVDNGNNEQFF
15 | TRBJ1-5 | TRBV7-2 | many | - | TGTGCCAGCAGCTTACGGGGGGTCGGCAATCAGCCCCAGCATTTT | CASSLRGVGNQPQHF
13 | TRBJ1-2 | TRBV7-2 | many | TRBD1 | TGTGCCAGCAGCTTTGGACAGGGAGATGGCTACACCTTC | CASSFGQGDGYTF
12 | TRBJ2-2 | TRBV12-3/TRBV12-4 | few | - | TGTGCCGGCAGGCTGAACACCGGGGAGCTGTTTTTT | CAGRLNTGELFF
15 | TRBJ1-6 | TRBV7-2 | many | - | TGTGCCAGCAGCTTAGCGGCAGGGCCCCATTCACCCCTCCACTTT | CASSLAAGPHSPLHF
13 | TRBJ1-1 | TRBV13 | few | - | TGTGCCAGCAGCTTAGCACCGGGACCCGAAGCTTTCTTT | CASSLAPGPEAFF
19 | TRBJ1-2 | TRBV20-1 | - | TRBD1 | TGCAGTGCTAGAGATTATCAAAGGGACAGTGCCGCCGAATTCGATGGCTACACCTTC | CSARDYQRDSAAEFDGYTF
20 | TRBJ2-5 | TRBV20-1 | - | TRBD2 | TGCAGTGCTAGAGGATCCGGGGCAGCGGGGGGGCCCCCATCGTTCGAGACCCAGTACTTC | CSARGSGAAGGPPSFETQYF
15 | TRBJ2-1 | TRBV7-4 | many | TRBD2 | TGTGCCAGCAGCTTATGTAGCGGGGCCTACAATGAGCAGTTCTTC | CASSLCSGAYNEQFF
12 | TRBJ1-5 | TRBV19 | - | - | TGTGCCAGCCGCTCCGGCTACGGGCGCCAGCATTTT | CASRSGYGRQHF
13 | TRBJ1-2 | TRBV20-1 | - | - | TGCAGTGCTAGACGGACTATAAACTATGGCTACACCTTC | CSARRTINYGYTF
15 | TRBJ2-1 | TRBV27 | few | TRBD1 | TGTGCCAGCAGTCCCTGGGCAGGGGGCTTCAGTGAGCAGTTCTTC | CASSPWAGGFSEQFF
16 | TRBJ1-6 | TRBV28 | few | - | TGTGCCAGCAGCCCCACTACGACGGGCTTCAATTCACCCCTCCACTTT | CASSPTTTGFNSPLHF
15 | TRBJ1-1 | TRBV5-1 | - | - | TGCGCCAGCAGCTTCCGGGACATCCACGGCACTGAAGCTTTCTTT | CASSFRDIHGTEAFF
13 | TRBJ2-3 | TRBV29-1 | - | - | TGCAGCGTTGGAGGAGATAGCACAGATACGCAGTATTTT | CSVGGDSTDTQYF
13 | TRBJ1-2 | TRBV7-8 | few | - | TGTGCCAGCAGCATCTTGGACACCGATGGCTACACCTTC | CASSILDTDGYTF
13 | TRBJ2-1 | TRBV20-1 | few | - | TGCAGTGCTAGAGTACGGAACTACAATGAGCAGTTCTTC | CSARVRNYNEQFF
14 | TRBJ1-1 | TRBV7-2 | many | - | TGTGCCAGCAGCTTTCGGACAATTAACACTGAAGCTTTCTTT | CASSFRTINTEAFF